The entry below describes one T cell receptor (beta chain). CDR3 length: 15 amino acids. Germline CDR1 and CDR2: MDHEN and SYDVKM. V lost 2 bases and J 3 bases, leaving 14 bases between the germline ends. This sample stems from a study of cytomegalovirus exposure and HLA in healthy donors. Primers: 60 Vbeta forward and 13 Jbeta reverse. TCRdb's copy holds only in-frame clones and misses some; the assay was immunoSEQ multiplex PCR. The sample contains about 130,000 clones, approximately 74% of which appear only once. Sequences were obtained from PBMCs. This receptor was taken from a middle-aged man in good health and CMV-seropositive. V usage is TRBV28 and J usage is TRBJ2-7, with D perhaps TRBD2 (7 bases). CDR3 sequence (DNA): TGTGCCAGCAGTTTAAAGGGGGGGACGAGCTACGAGCAGTACTTC. This encodes CASSLKGGTSYEQYF. Together with reference TRBV28 and TRBJ2-7, the CDR3 gives the full variable domain: DVKVTQSSRYLVKRTGEKVFLECVQDMDHENMFWYRQDPGLGLRLIYFSYDVKMKEKGDIPEGYSVSREKKERFSLILESASTNQTSMYLCASSLKGGTSYEQYFGPGTRLTVT.